The T cell receptor (beta chain) described here comes from a study of graft-versus-host responses after intestinal transplantation. Broader study findings: Researchers found GvH clones in recipient marrow, and some showed up first in ileum or blood.

Sequenced by immunoSEQ multiplex PCR; TCRdb stores in-frame clones only, minus some. This sample has about 86,000 clones, with about 87% found just once. Of note for this clone: Its antigen is currently unknown.

CDR1 and CDR2 from the germline V gene are SNHLY and FYNNEI. CDR3 length equals 14 residues. Trimming stripped 7 bases from V and 0 bases from J, with 13 bases between. This receptor was identified in a human donor who was the organ donor for an intestinal transplant. The V call is TRBV2, the J call TRBJ2-7; no clear D. The sequencing here drew on unstimulated CD4+ T cells sorted from spleen or lymph node cells, taken before transplant. CDR3: CASKDREVSYEQYF. The DNA of the CDR3 is TGTGCCAGCAAAGACCGAGAGGTCTCCTACGAGCAGTACTTC.